This T cell receptor beta chain is drawn from a study of T cells in Graves' hyperthyroidism and ophthalmopathy. This clonotype was seen ten or more times. RNA transcripts served as the template for amplifying TCR beta CDR3 regions. HTBI primers were employed in a first-round RT-PCR of the TCR CDR3. TCRdb recomputed calls from the multiplex PCR reads with MiXCR, one row per CDR3 protein. The sample holds about 600,000 distinct CDR3 sequences; 13% to 15% are singletons and the top ten take 9.5% to 15%. This CDR3 is built from 14 residues. V was cut by 0 bases and J by 0 bases, with 8 bases left in between. Germline-derived CDR1 and CDR2 are DFQATT and SNEGSKA (reference sequence).

Input material: blood. V and J are TRBV20-1 and TRBJ2-5, with a tentative D call TRBD1 (5 bases). This sequence originates from a woman in her forties or fifties with Graves' ophthalmopathy. Here the CDR3 reads CSARDLGDQETQYF. The CDR3 DNA follows: TGCAGTGCTAGAGATCTAGGGGACCAAGAGACCCAGTACTTC.